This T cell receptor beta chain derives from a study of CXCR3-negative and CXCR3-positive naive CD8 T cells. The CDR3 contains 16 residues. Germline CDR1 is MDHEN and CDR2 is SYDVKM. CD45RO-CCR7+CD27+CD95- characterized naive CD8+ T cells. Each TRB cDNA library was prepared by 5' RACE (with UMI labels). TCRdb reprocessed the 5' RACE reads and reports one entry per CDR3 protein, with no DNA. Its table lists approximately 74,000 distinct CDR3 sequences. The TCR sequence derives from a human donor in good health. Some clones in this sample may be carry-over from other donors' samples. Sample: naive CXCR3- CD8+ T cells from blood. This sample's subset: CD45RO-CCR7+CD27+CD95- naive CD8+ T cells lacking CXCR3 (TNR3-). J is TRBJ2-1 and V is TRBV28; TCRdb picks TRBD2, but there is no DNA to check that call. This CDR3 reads CASSPITSGSSNEQFF.